Below are 21 T cell receptor beta chains sequenced from a single sample in a study of blood T cell repertoires in COVID-19 (dated by TCRdb to 2020 to 2022). Libraries were built with the immunoSEQ multiplex PCR assay. As stored in TCRdb, this immuneACCESS dataset retains in-frame rearrangements with V and J assigned. A fraction of the clones does not appear; measured against another copy, unresolved V genes explain less than half of the discrepancy, and the remainder lacks a known reason. This sample has over 200,000 clones in its table, and roughly 84% of those were observed once. The ten largest clones add up to approximately 2% of the sample. Sequences were obtained from peripheral blood. The receptors derive from a man aged 35-49 years who had recovered from COVID-19.

The rearrangement links TRBV5-4 to TRBJ1-1; D not resolved. Deletions cut 4 bases from V and 2 bases from J, with 12 bases between. CDR3 length equals 14 residues. CDR1 and CDR2 from the germline V gene are SGHNT and YYREEE (reference sequence). The CDR3 is CASSKGEGNTEAFF. The CDR3 DNA reads TGTGCCAGCAGCAAAGGAGAAGGAAACACTGAAGCTTTCTTT.

This sequence joins TRBV18 and TRBJ2-2, with 14 bases fitting TRBD2. Germline V gene lookup returns CDR1 KGHSH and CDR2 LQKENI. This CDR3 is 16 amino acids long. The V gene end was trimmed by 3 bases and the J gene end by 5 bases; junction bases not matched to a gene: 2. The CDR3 DNA is TGTGCCAGCTCACCGGGGACTAGCGGGAGAACCGGGGAGCTGTTTTTT. Its protein product is CASSPGTSGRTGELFF.

This chain joins TRBV27 and TRBJ2-1; 7 bases align to TRBD2. The germline CDR1 and CDR2 sequences are MNHEY and SMNVEV (reference sequence). The V and J ends lost 0 bases and 0 bases, in that order; junction bases with no gene match: 8. The CDR3 sequence is 18 residues long. DNA for the CDR3: TGTGCCAGCAGTTTATCGTTGTGGCGACTAGCCTCCTACAATGAGCAGTTCTTC. Translation: CASSLSLWRLASYNEQFF.

The chain carries TRBV5-1 and TRBJ2-7, with D maybe TRBD1 (5 bases). V lost 1 base to trimming and J lost 3 bases, with 5 bases between them. This CDR3 spans 12 amino acids. CDR1 SGHRS and CDR2 YFSETQ come from the germline V gene. This chain's CDR3 is CASSLTGYEQYF. The CDR3 DNA sequence: TGCGCCAGCAGCTTGACAGGCTACGAGCAGTACTTC. Full variable domain (missing parts from reference TRBV5-1 and TRBJ2-7): KAGVTQTPRYLIKTRGQQVTLSCSPISGHRSVSWYQQTPGQGLQFLFEYFSETQRNKGNFPGRFSGRQFSNSRSEMNVSTLELGDSALYLCASSLTGYEQYFGPGTRLTVT.

Written as DNA, the CDR3 is TGTGCCAGCAGCTTAGCTGGGGCGGATGAGCAGTTCTTC. The encoded protein is CASSLAGADEQFF. This chain uses TRBV7-9 with TRBJ2-1; maybe TRBD1 (5 bases). Germline assignment: CDR1 SEHNR and CDR2 FQNEAQ (reference sequence). The CDR3 loop spans 13 amino acids. Trimming took off 0 bases at V and 8 bases at J, with 8 bases between the two ends.

The rearrangement uses TRBV29-1 and TRBJ2-4; 8 bases align to TRBD1. This CDR3 has 16 residues. Germline V gene lookup returns CDR1 SQVTM and CDR2 ANQGSEA. V was pared by 0 bases and J by 2 bases, with 6 bases of the junction left unmatched. The CDR3 DNA reads as TGCAGCGTTGAAGAGTGGACAGGGAGACCCAAAAACATTCAGTACTTC. Translation gives CSVEEWTGRPKNIQYF.

V and J are TRBV7-2 and TRBJ1-3, with unresolved D. CDR1 and CDR2 (germline): SGHTA, FQGNSA. With 5 bases removed from V and 0 bases from J, the gap between germline ends came to 5 bases. CDR3 length: 13 amino acids. CDR3 region: CASSASSGNTIYF. The CDR3 DNA follows: TGTGCCAGCAGCGCGAGCTCTGGAAACACCATATATTTT.

The chain is built from TRBV6-5 and TRBJ2-5; 9 bases line up with TRBD2. This CDR3 has 16 residues. The junction had 5 bases not matched to a gene; V was cut back by 2 bases and J by 1 base. The germline gives CDR1 MNHEY, CDR2 SVGAGI. This CDR3 reads CASSYGAGGSQETQYF. Written as DNA, the CDR3 is TGTGCCAGCAGTTACGGGGCGGGAGGGAGCCAAGAGACCCAGTACTTC.

This clone was seen just once. The genes are TRBV6-5 and TRBJ1-3, with 7 bases identical to TRBD1. V gave up 7 bases and J gave up 2 bases; unmatched junction bases: 8. The CDR3 has 15 amino acids. Germline CDR1 reads MNHEY; CDR2 reads SVGAGI. The CDR3 sequence is CASTPRTGPGNTIYF. CDR3 nucleotides: TGTGCCAGCACCCCGAGGACAGGCCCTGGAAACACCATATATTTT.

This chain uses TRBV5-1 with TRBJ1-2; D is undetermined. The CDR3 sequence is 13 residues long. The V and J ends lost 0 bases and 8 bases respectively, with 11 bases between them. Germline values: CDR1 SGHRS, CDR2 YFSETQ. This CDR3 reads CASSLGAAVGYTF. Here the CDR3 DNA reads TGCGCCAGCAGCTTGGGGGCAGCGGTCGGCTACACCTTC.

This clone was seen a handful of times. J is TRBJ1-6 and V is TRBV5-4, with D perhaps TRBD1 (5 bases). Germline V gene sequence: CDR1 SGHNT, CDR2 YYREEE (reference sequence). The CDR3 totals 14 residues. Trimming shortened V by 1 base and J by 7 bases, and 9 bases separated the two germline ends. Here the CDR3 reads CASSLHQGNSPLHF. CDR3 nucleotide sequence: TGTGCCAGCAGCTTGCATCAGGGAAATTCACCCCTCCACTTT.

V is TRBV6-4 and J is TRBJ1-1; D gene unclear. Trimming cost V 4 bases and J 0 bases, with 6 bases left between them. From germline, CDR1 is MRHNA and CDR2 SNTAGT. The CDR3 loop spans 13 amino acids. This CDR3 reads CASSVLLNTEAFF. CDR3 DNA sequence: TGTGCCAGCAGTGTATTATTGAACACTGAAGCTTTCTTT.

V usage is TRBV19 and J usage is TRBJ1-3; D is unresolved. The germline V and J ends were trimmed by 9 bases and 4 bases, with 16 bases remaining between them. CDR1 LNHDA and CDR2 SQIVND come from the germline V gene (reference sequence). The CDR3 is 14 amino acids. CDR3 in DNA: TGTGCCAGCCGTATCCGGGGATCCGGAAACACCATATATTTT. Translated, it gives CASRIRGSGNTIYF.

The chain employs TRBV7-2 and TRBJ2-7; 11 nucleotides align to TRBD1. The end of the DNA aligns better with TRBJ2-4, so the J call may be wrong. This CDR3 region has 16 residues. Germline V gene lookup returns CDR1 SGHTA and CDR2 FQGNSA. Here the CDR3 DNA reads TGTGCCAGCAGCCCACGGGAACCGGACAGGGGGCGCATTCAGTACTTC. It yields the protein CASSPREPDRGRIQYF.

The CDR3: CASSPQGFHNEQFF. The CDR3, as DNA: TGTGCCAGCAGCCCCCAGGGATTTCACAATGAGCAGTTCTTC. This chain joins TRBV7-2 and TRBJ2-1; D is perhaps TRBD1 (5 bases). CDR1 and CDR2 from the germline V gene are SGHTA and FQGNSA. This CDR3 comprises 14 residues. The germline V and J ends were trimmed by 5 bases and 5 bases, with 13 bases remaining between them. The variable domain in full, completed from reference TRBV7-2 and TRBJ2-1, reads GAGVSQSPSNKVTEKGKDVELRCDPISGHTALYWYRQSLGQGLEFLIYFQGNSAPDKSGLPSDRFSAERTGGSVSTLTIQRTQQEDSAVYLCASSPQGFHNEQFFGPGTRLTVL.

The rearrangement uses TRBV6-5 and TRBJ1-1, with 7 bases matching TRBD1. The CDR3 loop spans 14 amino acids. Germline CDR1 is MNHEY and CDR2 is SVGAGI. Trimming took 6 bases from V and 7 from J; bases not matched to a gene: 11. The CDR3 loop is CASRGTVETNEAFF. The CDR3 DNA is TGTGCCAGCAGGGGGACAGTAGAAACGAATGAAGCTTTCTTT.

The V call is TRBV3-1 (or the pseudogene TRBV3-2), the J call TRBJ1-1, with D possibly TRBD1 on 5 matching bases. Looked up from germline, CDR1 is LGHDT and CDR2 is YNNKEL (reference sequence). V lost 5 bases and J 5 bases, leaving 15 bases between the germline ends. This CDR3 comprises 14 residues. The CDR3: CASSDAQGATEAFF. CDR3 DNA: TGTGCCAGCAGCGATGCTCAGGGCGCAACTGAAGCTTTCTTT.

The chain has TRBV10-2 and TRBJ1-5; D possibly corresponds to TRBD1 (5 bases). Germline lookup yields CDR1 WSHSY and CDR2 SAAADI. The germline V and J ends were trimmed by 8 bases and 1 base, with 9 bases remaining between them. This CDR3 is built from 13 residues. CDR3 in DNA: TGCGCCAGCCGGGGGAGCAGCAATCAGCCCCAGCATTTT. Translating it yields CASRGSSNQPQHF.

The chain joins TRBV6-2 or TRBV6-3 to TRBJ2-1; 7 nucleotides align to TRBD1. The germline gives CDR1 MNHEY, CDR2 SVGEGT. Trimming cost V 5 bases and J 3 bases; bases outside gene matches: 7. This CDR3 is 15 amino acids long. CDR3 DNA sequence: TGTGCCAGCAGTGACAGGGTTTTCAGCTACAATGAGCAGTTCTTC. Protein sequence: CASSDRVFSYNEQFF.

The CDR3 protein is CASSPRYETQYF. The CDR3 bases are TGTGCCAGCTCACCACGCTATGAGACCCAGTACTTC. The rearrangement joins TRBV18 to TRBJ2-5; no definite D call. The CDR3 is 12 residues long. Germline CDR1 reads KGHSH; CDR2 reads LQKENI. The V end was cut by 1 base, the J end by 5 bases, with 5 bases between.

V and J are TRBV11-2 and TRBJ2-5; 8 bases agree with TRBD2. The CDR3 length is 17 residues. Germline V gene lookup returns CDR1 SGHAT and CDR2 FQNNGV. The V segment lost 5 bases and the J segment 0 bases; nucleotides outside the gene matches: 11. CDR3 sequence reads: CASSTAPGGWYQETQYF. The CDR3, as DNA: TGTGCCAGCAGCACTGCCCCGGGAGGGTGGTACCAAGAGACCCAGTACTTC.